This TCR beta chain appears in the sequencing data of a study of cytomegalovirus exposure and HLA in healthy donors. Germline V gene sequence: CDR1 SGDLS, CDR2 YYNGEE. V lost 0 bases and J lost 1; bases outside the gene matches: 6. The CDR3 runs to 16 residues. With 60 Vbeta and 13 Jbeta primers, the PCR was carried out. TCRdb keeps only in-frame clones here, not all; method: immunoSEQ multiplex PCR. The table records 200,000 to 250,000 clones, approximately 80% of them present only once. The specimen was PBMCs. This TCR was sampled from a middle-aged woman in good health and CMV-seronegative. This chain uses TRBV9 with TRBJ2-5; TRBD2 agrees at 7 bases. Here the CDR3 reads CASSVAGGNPQETQYF. In DNA, the CDR3 is TGTGCCAGCAGCGTAGCGGGGGGAAACCCCCAAGAGACCCAGTACTTC.